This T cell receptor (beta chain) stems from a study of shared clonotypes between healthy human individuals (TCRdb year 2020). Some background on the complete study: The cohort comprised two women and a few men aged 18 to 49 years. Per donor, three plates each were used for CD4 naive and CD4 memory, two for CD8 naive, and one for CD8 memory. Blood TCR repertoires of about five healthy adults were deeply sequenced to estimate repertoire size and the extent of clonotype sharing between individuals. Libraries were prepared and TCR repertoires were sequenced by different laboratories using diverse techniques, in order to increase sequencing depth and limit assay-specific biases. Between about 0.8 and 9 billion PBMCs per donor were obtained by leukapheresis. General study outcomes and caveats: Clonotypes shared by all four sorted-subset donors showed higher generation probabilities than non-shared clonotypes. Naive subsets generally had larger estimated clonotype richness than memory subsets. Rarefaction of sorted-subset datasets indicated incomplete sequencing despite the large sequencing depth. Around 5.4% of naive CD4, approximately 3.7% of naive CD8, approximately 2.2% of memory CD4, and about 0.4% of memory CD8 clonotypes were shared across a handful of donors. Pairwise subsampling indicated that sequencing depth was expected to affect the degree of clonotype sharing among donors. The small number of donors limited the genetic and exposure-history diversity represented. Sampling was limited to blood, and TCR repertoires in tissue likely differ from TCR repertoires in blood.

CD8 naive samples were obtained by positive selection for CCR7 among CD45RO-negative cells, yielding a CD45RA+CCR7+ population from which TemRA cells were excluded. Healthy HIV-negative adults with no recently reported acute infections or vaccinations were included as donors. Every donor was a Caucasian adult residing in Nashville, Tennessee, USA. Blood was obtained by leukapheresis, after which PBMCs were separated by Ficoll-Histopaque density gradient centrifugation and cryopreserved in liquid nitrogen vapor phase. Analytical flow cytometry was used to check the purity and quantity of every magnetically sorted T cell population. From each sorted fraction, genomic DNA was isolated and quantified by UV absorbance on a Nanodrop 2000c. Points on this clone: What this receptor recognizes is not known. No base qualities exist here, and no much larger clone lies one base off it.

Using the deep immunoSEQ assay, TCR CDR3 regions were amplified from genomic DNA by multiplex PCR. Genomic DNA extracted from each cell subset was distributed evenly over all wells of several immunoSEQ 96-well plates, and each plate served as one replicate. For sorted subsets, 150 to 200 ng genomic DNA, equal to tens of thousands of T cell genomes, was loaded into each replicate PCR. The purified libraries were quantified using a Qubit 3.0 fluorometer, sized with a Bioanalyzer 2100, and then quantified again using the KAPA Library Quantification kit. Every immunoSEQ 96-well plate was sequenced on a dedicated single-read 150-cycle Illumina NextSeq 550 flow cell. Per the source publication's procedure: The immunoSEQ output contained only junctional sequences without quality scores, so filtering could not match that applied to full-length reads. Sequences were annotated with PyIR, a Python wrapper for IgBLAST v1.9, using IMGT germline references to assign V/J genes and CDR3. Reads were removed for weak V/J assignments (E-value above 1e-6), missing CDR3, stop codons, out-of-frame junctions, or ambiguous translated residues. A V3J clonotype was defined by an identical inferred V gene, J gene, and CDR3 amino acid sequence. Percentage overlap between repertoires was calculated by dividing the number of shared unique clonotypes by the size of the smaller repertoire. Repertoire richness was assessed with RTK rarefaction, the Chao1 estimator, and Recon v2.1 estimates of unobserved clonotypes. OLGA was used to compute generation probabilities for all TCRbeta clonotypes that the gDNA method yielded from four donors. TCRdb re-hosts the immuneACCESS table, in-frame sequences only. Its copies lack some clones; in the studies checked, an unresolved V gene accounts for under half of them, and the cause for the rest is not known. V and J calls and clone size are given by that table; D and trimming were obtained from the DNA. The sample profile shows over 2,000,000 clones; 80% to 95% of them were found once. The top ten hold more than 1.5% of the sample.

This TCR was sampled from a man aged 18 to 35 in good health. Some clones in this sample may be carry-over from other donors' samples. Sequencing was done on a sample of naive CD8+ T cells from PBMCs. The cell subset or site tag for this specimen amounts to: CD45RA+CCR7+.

The DNA sequence follows: TGCGCCAGCAGCCAAGTTGTTGAAGGGGAGGAGACCCAGTACTTC. Its product reads: CASSQVVEGEETQYF. The chain is assembled from TRBV4-3 and TRBJ2-5; the D segment is perhaps TRBD1 or TRBD2, each sharing 5 matched bases. The CDR3 numbers 15 residues from cysteine through phenylalanine. CDR3 DNA only is kept here, 45 bases in frame from base 1. The V and J ends are trimmed by 1 base and 5 bases, leaving 14 bases between them. Via the germline V gene, CDR1 is LGHNA and CDR2 YSLEER.